These 30 T cell receptor beta chains were sequenced from one sample in a study of OX40 agonist ivuxolimab in advanced cancers. The library was obtained by the immunoSEQ multiplex PCR assay. In its TCRdb copy, this immuneACCESS table keeps in-frame sequences only and misses some clones. Where compared with another copy, unresolved V genes explain less than half of these, and the others have no known cause. The sample contains more than 80,000 clones, 90% to 95% of them found a single time. The ten largest clonotypes hold roughly 0.31% of the sample. The sample consisted of CD4+ or CD8+ T cells sorted from blood, taken in a trial of the OX40 agonist ivuxolimab. These receptors came from an adult with an advanced solid tumor such as melanoma, head and neck, liver or kidney cancer.

The V gene is TRBV2, the J gene TRBJ2-3; no clear D. The ends were cut back, 3 bases at V and 7 bases at J, with 5 bases in the middle. The CDR3 runs 11 residues. Germline V gene sequence: CDR1 SNHLY, CDR2 FYNNEI. The CDR3 coding sequence is TGTGCCAGCAGTGAGTCAAATACGCAGTATTTT. This gives the protein CASSESNTQYF. Using reference TRBV2 and TRBJ2-3 for the parts outside the CDR3, the full variable domain is EPEVTQTPSHQVTQMGQEVILRCVPISNHLYFYWYRQILGQKVEFLVSFYNNEISEKSEIFDDQFSVERPDGSNFTLKIRSTKLEDSAMYFCASSESNTQYFGPGTRLTVL.

J is TRBJ2-3 and V is TRBV9; a weak D match, TRBD1 (6 bases). Trimming shortened V by 4 bases and J by 0 bases, and 15 bases separated the two germline ends. Germline-derived CDR1 and CDR2 are SGDLS and YYNGEE. This CDR3 is built from 16 residues. In nucleotides, the CDR3 is TGTGCCAGCAGCCCGACGGGACACCTAAGCACAGATACGCAGTATTTT. It translates to CASSPTGHLSTDTQYF.

The rearrangement joins TRBV4-3 to TRBJ2-2, with no clear D. The germline V gene has CDR1 LGHNA and CDR2 YSLEER. Trimming left V 2 bases short and J 2 bases short, with 9 bases between. This CDR3 region has 15 residues. Here the CDR3 reads CASSQRGANTGELFF. DNA of the CDR3: TGCGCCAGCAGCCAACGAGGAGCTAACACCGGGGAGCTGTTTTTT.

The chain carries TRBV7-9 and TRBJ2-7; 10 nucleotides align to TRBD1. Germline CDR1 SEHNR, CDR2 FQNEAQ (reference sequence). The V gene end was trimmed by 4 bases and the J gene end by 6 bases; junction bases not matched to a gene: 6. The CDR3 covers 14 residues. Here the CDR3 DNA reads TGTGCCAGCAGCTCAGACGACAGGGGGCGCGAGCAGTACTTC. This sequence encodes CASSSDDRGREQYF.

This clone was observed a few times. The genes are TRBV7-9 and TRBJ1-1; D remains ambiguous. Between the trimmed V and J ends, which lost 4 bases and 5 bases, there was a span of 8 bases. Germline assignment: CDR1 SEHNR and CDR2 FQNEAQ (reference sequence). The length of the CDR3 is 12 residues. CDR3 DNA sequence: TGTGCCAGCAGCTCTATCGGAACTGAAGCTTTCTTT. Amino acid sequence: CASSSIGTEAFF.

The chain links TRBV10-3 to TRBJ2-3, with a weak D call TRBD1 (5 bases). The CDR3 contains 14 residues. Germline CDR1 reads ENHRY; CDR2 reads SYGVKD. V lost 2 bases to trimming and J lost 2 bases, with 8 bases between them. DNA of the CDR3: TGTGCCATCAGTGAGGACAGTGCCACAGATACGCAGTATTTT. Translation gives CAISEDSATDTQYF.

This chain connects TRBV11-3 to TRBJ2-3; unclear D gene. Deletions cut 3 bases from V and 0 bases from J, with 16 bases between. The CDR3 runs to 17 residues. In germline, CDR1 is SGHNT, CDR2 YENEEA. CDR3 nucleotide sequence: TGTGCCAGCAGCTTTATTATGGATATGACTAGCACAGATACGCAGTATTTT. Protein product: CASSFIMDMTSTDTQYF.

The chain recombines TRBV15 with TRBJ2-2; either TRBD1 or TRBD2 may supply D (5 bases each). CDR3 size: 14 residues. Germline V gene sequence: CDR1 LNHNV, CDR2 YYDKDF (reference sequence). The CDR3 loop is CAQNGTDNTGELFF. Here the CDR3 DNA reads TGTGCACAAAACGGGACGGACAACACCGGGGAGCTGTTTTTT.

This chain uses TRBV18 with TRBJ1-2; 12 bases agree with TRBD1. Germline V gene sequence: CDR1 KGHSH, CDR2 LQKENI. This CDR3 is built from 16 residues. After removal of 6 bases from V and 5 bases from J, the junction contained 10 bases not matched to a gene. The CDR3 region is CASSGGTGGADYGYTF. CDR3 nucleotides: TGTGCCAGCTCCGGTGGGACAGGGGGCGCAGATTATGGCTACACCTTC.

In DNA form, the CDR3 reads TGTGCCAGCAGCGACAAACTGGTGAAACTGTTTTTT. This translates into CASSDKLVKLFF. This rearrangement joins TRBV11-3 to TRBJ1-4; D ambiguous. The germline V gene has CDR1 SGHNT and CDR2 YENEEA. This CDR3 contains 12 residues. The V end was cut by 5 bases, the J end by 11 bases, with 12 bases between.

The chain couples TRBV18 to TRBJ1-5, with unresolved D. Germline V CDR1 and CDR2: KGHSH, LQKENI. V was pared by 5 bases and J by 2 bases, with 13 bases between. This CDR3 contains 15 residues. CDR3 nucleotides: TGTGCCAGCTCAGTTGGGGTTCCGGGCAATCAGCCCCAGCATTTT. Its protein is CASSVGVPGNQPQHF.

The chain is built from TRBV5-1 and TRBJ1-4; the D gene is possibly TRBD1 (6 bases). The CDR3 is made up of 15 amino acids. Trimming cost V 4 bases and J 0 bases, with 10 bases left between them. Germline CDR1 and CDR2: SGHRS and YFSETQ. CDR3 residues: CASSKQGATNEKLFF. CDR3 DNA sequence: TGCGCCAGCAGCAAACAGGGTGCAACTAATGAAAAACTGTTTTTT. The complete variable domain, with remaining parts taken from reference TRBV5-1 and TRBJ1-4, reads KAGVTQTPRYLIKTRGQQVTLSCSPISGHRSVSWYQQTPGQGLQFLFEYFSETQRNKGNFPGRFSGRQFSNSRSEMNVSTLELGDSALYLCASSKQGATNEKLFFGSGTQLSVL.

CDR3 residues: CASSLGGLASYNEQFF. The CDR3 DNA follows: TGTGCCAGCAGCTTAGGGGGACTAGCGTCCTACAATGAGCAGTTCTTC. The V and J genes are TRBV11-2 and TRBJ2-1, with TRBD2 matching 10 bases. J was trimmed by 1 base and V by 1 base; bases with no gene match: 1. The CDR3 consists of 16 residues. The germline gives CDR1 SGHAT, CDR2 FQNNGV.

This clone was counted a single time. The chain combines TRBV19 with TRBJ2-1; tentatively, D is TRBD2 (6 bases). This CDR3 has 16 residues. Trimming cost V 2 bases and J 1 base, with 12 bases left between them. Per the germline V gene, CDR1 is LNHDA and CDR2 is SQIVND (reference sequence). For the CDR3, the DNA is TGTGCCAGTAGTATAAGGACTACAGGATCCTACAATGAGCAGTTCTTC. Encoded protein: CASSIRTTGSYNEQFF.

V gene TRBV6-5 combines with J gene TRBJ2-1, with a possible D match to TRBD2 (6 bases). The CDR3 loop spans 14 amino acids. V dropped 7 bases and J dropped 0 bases, with 10 bases sitting between them. Germline V gene lookup returns CDR1 MNHEY and CDR2 SVGAGI. CDR3 sequence: CASKLASSYNEQFF. CDR3 coding DNA: TGTGCCAGCAAACTAGCTAGCTCCTACAATGAGCAGTTCTTC.

The rearrangement joins TRBV5-6 to TRBJ2-3; maybe TRBD2 (5 bases). The CDR3 sequence is 15 residues long. The germline V gene has CDR1 SGHDT and CDR2 YYEEEE. V shed 0 bases and J shed 4 bases, with 12 bases lying between them. The CDR3 DNA reads as TGTGCCAGCAGCTTGGCCGGAGGAGTTGCAGATACGCAGTATTTT. Protein: CASSLAGGVADTQYF.

This chain connects TRBV5-1 to TRBJ1-1; D not resolved. Germline V gene sequence: CDR1 SGHRS, CDR2 YFSETQ. There are 14 residues in the CDR3. Deletions cut 0 bases from V and 2 bases from J, with 8 bases between. CDR3 loop: CASSLVRGNTEAFF. The CDR3 nucleotides read TGCGCCAGCAGCTTGGTACGGGGTAACACTGAAGCTTTCTTT.

The J gene is TRBJ2-5, the V gene TRBV7-2; 16 bases fit TRBD2. This CDR3 has 17 residues. The V and J ends lost 4 bases and 5 bases, in that order; junction bases with no gene match: 7. Germline V gene sequence: CDR1 SGHTA, CDR2 FQGNSA. The CDR3 reads CASSSGLAGGPEETQYF. The CDR3 nucleotides are TGTGCCAGCAGCTCGGGACTAGCGGGAGGGCCAGAGGAGACCCAGTACTTC.

The V and J genes are TRBV28 and TRBJ2-5, with 12 bases fitting TRBD2. With 5 bases clipped from V and 5 bases from J, the junction kept 6 bases outside the gene matches. The CDR3 length is 15 residues. The germline V gene has CDR1 MDHEN and CDR2 SYDVKM. CDR3 amino acids: CASSPRLAGVETQYF. As DNA, the CDR3 is TGTGCCAGCAGTCCGCGACTAGCGGGAGTTGAGACCCAGTACTTC.

The chain couples TRBV29-1 to TRBJ2-1; the D gene is possibly TRBD2 (5 bases). Deletions cut 7 bases from V and 5 bases from J, with 12 bases between. CDR3 length equals 12 residues. Germline V gene sequence: CDR1 SQVTM, CDR2 ANQGSEA. The CDR3 loop is CSERTRNNEQFF. The CDR3 DNA is TGCAGCGAACGTACTAGAAACAATGAGCAGTTCTTC.

The chain carries TRBV4-1 and TRBJ2-5, with D perhaps TRBD1 (5 bases). Trimming removed 4 bases at V and 1 base at J, with 13 bases between. The CDR3 extends over 15 amino acids. Germline CDR1 reads MGHRA; CDR2 reads YSYEKL. CDR3 DNA: TGCGCCAGCAGCCTCGCACAGGAAATCCAAGAGACCCAGTACTTC. Its translation is CASSLAQEIQETQYF.

The chain recombines TRBV11-1 with TRBJ2-7; D is uncertain. The length of the CDR3 is 16 residues. In germline, CDR1 is SGHAT, CDR2 FQDESV (reference sequence). V was clipped by 4 bases and J by 3 bases, with 19 bases between them. Here the CDR3 DNA reads TGTGCCAGCAGCTCGCCGCTTTGGTCGAGCATCTACGAGCAGTACTTC. Translation: CASSSPLWSSIYEQYF.

The chain employs TRBV28 and TRBJ1-1; 12 bases align to TRBD1. With V trimmed by 3 bases and J by 6 bases, 8 bases remained unmatched. CDR1 is MDHEN and CDR2 is SYDVKM in the germline V gene. The CDR3 length is 16 residues. CDR3 protein: CASSLAPGTGGAEAFF. DNA for the CDR3: TGTGCCAGCAGTTTGGCCCCCGGGACAGGGGGCGCTGAAGCTTTCTTT.

The chain recombines TRBV6-1 with TRBJ2-5; a weak D match, TRBD1 (6 bases). The CDR3 loop spans 14 amino acids. Trimming cost V 8 bases and J 2 bases, with 15 bases left between them. In germline, CDR1 is MNHNS, CDR2 SASEGT. The chain's CDR3 is CASDDRKRQETQYF. In DNA, the CDR3 is TGTGCCAGCGACGACAGGAAAAGACAAGAGACCCAGTACTTC.

This clone was counted only a few times. V is TRBV4-2 and J is TRBJ1-1; no reliable D call. The CDR3 runs 15 residues. V was pared by 0 bases and J by 1 base, with 9 bases between. Germline values: CDR1 LGHNA, CDR2 YNFKEQ. CDR3 coding DNA: TGTGCCAGCAGCCAAGAGTTCAACCCGAACACTGAAGCTTTCTTT. It encodes CASSQEFNPNTEAFF.

The J gene is TRBJ2-5, the V gene TRBV18; D is possibly TRBD1 (7 bases). CDR3 length equals 13 residues. CDR1 KGHSH and CDR2 LQKENI come from the germline V gene. The V end was cut by 6 bases, the J end by 2 bases, with 10 bases between. CDR3 protein: CASSRDRQETQYF. The CDR3 DNA follows: TGTGCCAGCTCGCGGGACAGACAAGAGACCCAGTACTTC.

In its sample, this clone was seen a few times. The V call is TRBV6-6, the J call TRBJ2-7; TRBD1 matches 8 bases. From germline, CDR1 is MNHNY and CDR2 SVGAGI (reference sequence). The CDR3 has 14 residues. V lost 7 bases, J lost 2 bases, and 7 bases stayed unmatched. The CDR3 DNA reads as TGTGCCAGCAACCAACAGGGGGTAACCTACGAGCAGTACTTC. This sequence encodes CASNQQGVTYEQYF.

Comments on this clone: The junction departs from germline at one end; a sequencing error may be responsible. V and J are TRBV9 and TRBJ2-3; D could derive from TRBD1 or TRBD2 (6 bases each). The CDR3 is 13 residues long. Germline-derived CDR1 and CDR2 are SGDLS and YYNGEE. The CDR3 bases are TGTGTCAGCGCAAGGGGGGGCACAGATACGCAGTATTTT. This gives the protein CVSARGGTDTQYF.

The CDR3: CASSFLPRDGNEQFF. The DNA of the CDR3 is TGCGCCAGCAGCTTTCTACCACGGGACGGTAATGAGCAGTTCTTC. The rearrangement joins TRBV5-1 to TRBJ2-1; D tentatively fits TRBD1 or TRBD2 (5 bases each). Trimming stripped 2 bases from V and 7 bases from J, with 16 bases between. Looked up from germline, CDR1 is SGHRS and CDR2 is YFSETQ. CDR3 length: 15 residues.

This clone has a handful of counts. V gene TRBV28 combines with J gene TRBJ1-2; D remains unclear. The germline CDR1 and CDR2 sequences are MDHEN and SYDVKM. Trimming removed 7 bases from V and 7 bases from J, with 16 bases in between. The CDR3 consists of 13 residues. The CDR3 DNA follows: TGTGCCAGCATACGTACCGGCCTCCTTGGCTACACCTTC. Encoded protein: CASIRTGLLGYTF.